The table lists the clone carrying this TCR beta chain with a few counts. This PCR relied on a set of 60 Vbeta primers and 13 Jbeta primers. Measured with immunoSEQ multiplex PCR; TCRdb has only the in-frame clones, and not every one. The sample records approximately 170,000 clones, 71% being singletons. The data derive from a study of cytomegalovirus exposure and HLA in healthy donors. With 2 bases removed from V and 2 bases from J, the gap between germline ends came to 3 bases. Germline CDR1 is SNHLY and CDR2 is FYNNEI. The CDR3 has 12 amino acids. The material sequenced was PBMCs. The TCR was taken from a girl aged 10 to 17 in good health and CMV-seronegative. The chain uses TRBV2 and TRBJ2-5, with D hard to call. The CDR3: CASSEQQETQYF. The CDR3 region has the DNA TGTGCCAGCAGTGAACAACAAGAGACCCAGTACTTC.